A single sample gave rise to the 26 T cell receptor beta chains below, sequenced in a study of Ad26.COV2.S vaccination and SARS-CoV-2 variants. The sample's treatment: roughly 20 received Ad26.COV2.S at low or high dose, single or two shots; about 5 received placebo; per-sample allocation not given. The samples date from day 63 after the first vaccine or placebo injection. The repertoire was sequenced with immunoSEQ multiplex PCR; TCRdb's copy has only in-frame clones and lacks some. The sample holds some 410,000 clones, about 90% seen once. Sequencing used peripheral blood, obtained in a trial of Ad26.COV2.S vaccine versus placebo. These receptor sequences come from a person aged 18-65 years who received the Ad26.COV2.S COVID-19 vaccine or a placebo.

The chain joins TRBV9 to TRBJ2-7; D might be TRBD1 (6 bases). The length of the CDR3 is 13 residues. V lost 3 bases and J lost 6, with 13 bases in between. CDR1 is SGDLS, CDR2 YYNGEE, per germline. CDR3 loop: CASSATGWGEQYF. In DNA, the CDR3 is TGTGCCAGCAGCGCGACAGGATGGGGCGAGCAGTACTTC.

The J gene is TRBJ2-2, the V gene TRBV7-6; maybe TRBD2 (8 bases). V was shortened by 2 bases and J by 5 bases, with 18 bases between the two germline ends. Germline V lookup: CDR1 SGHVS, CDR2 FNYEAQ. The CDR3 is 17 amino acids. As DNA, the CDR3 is TGTGCCAGCAGCTTACCAACGGGAGGGGGCAGGACCGGGGAGCTGTTTTTT. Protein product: CASSLPTGGGRTGELFF.

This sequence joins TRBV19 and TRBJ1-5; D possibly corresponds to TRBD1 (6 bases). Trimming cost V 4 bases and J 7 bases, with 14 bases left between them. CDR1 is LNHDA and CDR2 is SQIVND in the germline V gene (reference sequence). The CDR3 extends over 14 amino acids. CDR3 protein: CASSTAGDRQPQHF. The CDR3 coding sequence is TGTGCCAGTAGTACTGCAGGGGATCGGCAGCCCCAGCATTTT. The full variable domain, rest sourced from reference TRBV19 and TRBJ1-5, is DGGITQSPKYLFRKEGQNVTLSCEQNLNHDAMYWYRQDPGQGLRLIYYSQIVNDFQKGDIAEGYSVSREKKESFPLTVTSAQKNPTAFYLCASSTAGDRQPQHFGDGTRLSIL.

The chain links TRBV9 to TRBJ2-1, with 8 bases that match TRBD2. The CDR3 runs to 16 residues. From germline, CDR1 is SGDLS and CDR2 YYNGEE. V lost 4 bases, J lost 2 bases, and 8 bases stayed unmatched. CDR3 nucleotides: TGTGCCAGCAGCCCTACTCGCGGGGGGCCCTACAATGAGCAGTTCTTC. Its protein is CASSPTRGGPYNEQFF.

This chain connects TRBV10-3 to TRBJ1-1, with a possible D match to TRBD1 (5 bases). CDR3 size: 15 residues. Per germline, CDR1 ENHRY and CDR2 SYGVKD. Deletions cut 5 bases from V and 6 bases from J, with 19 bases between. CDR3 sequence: CAISLQHQGLAEAFF. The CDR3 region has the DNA TGTGCCATCAGTTTACAGCATCAGGGTTTAGCTGAAGCTTTCTTT.

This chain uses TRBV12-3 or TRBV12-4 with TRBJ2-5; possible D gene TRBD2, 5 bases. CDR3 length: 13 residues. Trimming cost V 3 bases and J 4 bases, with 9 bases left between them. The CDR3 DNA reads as TGTGCCAGCAGTTTGCGGCGGGCAGAGACCCAGTACTTC. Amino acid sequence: CASSLRRAETQYF.

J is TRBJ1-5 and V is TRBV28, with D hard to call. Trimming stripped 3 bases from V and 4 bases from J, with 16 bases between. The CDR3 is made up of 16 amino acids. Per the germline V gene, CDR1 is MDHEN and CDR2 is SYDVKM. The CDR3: CASSFMRERPNQPQHF. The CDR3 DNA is TGTGCCAGCAGTTTCATGAGGGAGAGGCCTAATCAGCCCCAGCATTTT.

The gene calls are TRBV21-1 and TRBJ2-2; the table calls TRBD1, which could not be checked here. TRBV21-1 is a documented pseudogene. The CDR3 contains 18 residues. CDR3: CASSKGYRDRANTGELFF. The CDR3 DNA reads TGTGCCAGCAGCAAAGGATATCGGGACAGGGCGAACACCGGGGAGCTGTTTTTT.

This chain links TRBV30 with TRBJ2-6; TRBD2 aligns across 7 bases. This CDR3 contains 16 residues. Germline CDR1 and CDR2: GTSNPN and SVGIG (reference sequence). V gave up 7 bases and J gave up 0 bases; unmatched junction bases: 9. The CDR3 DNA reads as TGTGCCTCTCCCCCCCCGGGGGGCTCTGGGGCCAACGTCCTGACTTTC. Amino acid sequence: CASPPPGGSGANVLTF.

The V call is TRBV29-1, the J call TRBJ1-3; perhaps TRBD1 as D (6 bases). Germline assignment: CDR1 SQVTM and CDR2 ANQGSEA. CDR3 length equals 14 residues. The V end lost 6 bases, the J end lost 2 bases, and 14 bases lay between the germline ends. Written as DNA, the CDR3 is TGCAGCGTGCACACAGGGTCTACTGGAAACACCATATATTTT. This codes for CSVHTGSTGNTIYF.

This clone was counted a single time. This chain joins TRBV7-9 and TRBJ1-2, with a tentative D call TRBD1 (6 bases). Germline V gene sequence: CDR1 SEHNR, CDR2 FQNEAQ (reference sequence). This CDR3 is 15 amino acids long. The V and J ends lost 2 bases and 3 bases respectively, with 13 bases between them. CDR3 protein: CASSLWYRDYYGYTF. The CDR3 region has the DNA TGTGCCAGCAGCTTATGGTACAGGGACTACTATGGCTACACCTTC.

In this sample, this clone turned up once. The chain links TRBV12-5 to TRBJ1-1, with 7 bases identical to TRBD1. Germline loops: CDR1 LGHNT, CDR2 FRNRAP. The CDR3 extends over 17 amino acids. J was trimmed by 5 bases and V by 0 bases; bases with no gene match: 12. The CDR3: CASGLVVYRQGETEAFF. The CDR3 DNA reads TGTGCTAGTGGTTTGGTAGTTTATAGACAGGGTGAAACTGAAGCTTTCTTT.

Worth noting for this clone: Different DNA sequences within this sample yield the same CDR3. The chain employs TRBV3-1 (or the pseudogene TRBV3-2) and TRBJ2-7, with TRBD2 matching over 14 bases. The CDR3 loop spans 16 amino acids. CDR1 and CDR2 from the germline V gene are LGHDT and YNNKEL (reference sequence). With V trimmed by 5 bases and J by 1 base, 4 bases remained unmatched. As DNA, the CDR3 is TGTGCCAGCAGCTACGGACTAGCGGGGGGATCCTACGAGCAGTACTTC. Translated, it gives CASSYGLAGGSYEQYF.

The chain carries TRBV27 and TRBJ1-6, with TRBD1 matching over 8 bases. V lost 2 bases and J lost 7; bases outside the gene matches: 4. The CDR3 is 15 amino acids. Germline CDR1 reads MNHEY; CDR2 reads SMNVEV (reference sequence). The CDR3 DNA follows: TGTGCCAGCAGTTTAGGGACAGGAATCAATTCACCCCTCCACTTT. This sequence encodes CASSLGTGINSPLHF.

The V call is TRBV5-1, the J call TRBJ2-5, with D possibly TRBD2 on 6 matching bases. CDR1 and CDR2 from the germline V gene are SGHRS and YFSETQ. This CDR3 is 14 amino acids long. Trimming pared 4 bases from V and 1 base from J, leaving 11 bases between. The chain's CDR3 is CASSPGLTQETQYF. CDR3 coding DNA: TGCGCCAGCAGCCCCGGACTAACCCAAGAGACCCAGTACTTC.

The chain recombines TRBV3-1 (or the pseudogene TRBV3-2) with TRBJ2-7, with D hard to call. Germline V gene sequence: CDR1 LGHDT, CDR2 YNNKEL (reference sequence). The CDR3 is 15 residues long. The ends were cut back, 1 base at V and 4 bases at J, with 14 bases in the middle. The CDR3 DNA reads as TGTGCCAGCAGCCAAGTACGACAATCCGCATACGAGCAGTACTTC. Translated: CASSQVRQSAYEQYF.

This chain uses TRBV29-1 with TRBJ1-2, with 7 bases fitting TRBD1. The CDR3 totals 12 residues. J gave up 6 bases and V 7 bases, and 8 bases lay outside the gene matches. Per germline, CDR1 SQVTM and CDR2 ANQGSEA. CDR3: CSGGTATNGYTF. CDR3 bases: TGCAGCGGAGGGACAGCTACTAATGGCTACACCTTC.

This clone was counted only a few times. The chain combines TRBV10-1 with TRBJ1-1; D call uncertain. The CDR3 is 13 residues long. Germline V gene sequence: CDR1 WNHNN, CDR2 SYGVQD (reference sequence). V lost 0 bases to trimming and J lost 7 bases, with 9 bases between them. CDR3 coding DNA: TGCGCCAGCAGTGAGTCCCTAGTAAGTGAAGCTTTCTTT. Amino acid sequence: CASSESLVSEAFF.

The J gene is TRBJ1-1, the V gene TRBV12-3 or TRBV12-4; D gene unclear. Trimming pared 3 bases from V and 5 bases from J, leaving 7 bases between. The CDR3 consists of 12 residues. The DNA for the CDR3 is TGTGCCAGCAGTTTTGGCAGTACTGAAGCTTTCTTT. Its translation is CASSFGSTEAFF.

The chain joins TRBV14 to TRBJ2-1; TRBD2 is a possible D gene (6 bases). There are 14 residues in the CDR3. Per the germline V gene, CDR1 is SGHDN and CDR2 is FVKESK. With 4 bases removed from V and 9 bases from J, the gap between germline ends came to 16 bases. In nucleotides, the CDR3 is TGTGCCAGCAGCCTTGGGTTTAGCGGAGGTGAGCAGTTCTTC. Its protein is CASSLGFSGGEQFF.

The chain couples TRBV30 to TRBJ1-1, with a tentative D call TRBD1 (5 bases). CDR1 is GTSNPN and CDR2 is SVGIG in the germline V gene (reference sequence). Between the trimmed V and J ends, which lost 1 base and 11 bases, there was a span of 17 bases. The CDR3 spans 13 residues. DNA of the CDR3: TGTGCCTGGAGTGCCGGGGTAGGGACCCTGGCTTTCTTT. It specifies CAWSAGVGTLAFF. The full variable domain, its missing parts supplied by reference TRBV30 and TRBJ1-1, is SQTIHQWPATLVQPVGSPLSLECTVEGTSNPNLYWYRQAAGRGLQLLFYSVGIGQISSEVPQNLSASRPQDRQFILSSKKLLLSDSGFYLCAWSAGVGTLAFFGQGTRLTVV.

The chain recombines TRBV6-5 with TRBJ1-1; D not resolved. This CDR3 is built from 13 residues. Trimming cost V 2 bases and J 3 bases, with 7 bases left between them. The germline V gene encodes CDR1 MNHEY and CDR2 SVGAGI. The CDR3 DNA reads TGTGCCAGCAGTTACCCCGGTTACACTGAAGCTTTCTTT. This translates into CASSYPGYTEAFF.

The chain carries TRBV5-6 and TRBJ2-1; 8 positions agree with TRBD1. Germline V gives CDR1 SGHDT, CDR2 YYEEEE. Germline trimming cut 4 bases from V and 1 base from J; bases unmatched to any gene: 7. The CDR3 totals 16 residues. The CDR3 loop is CASSPRTGISYNEQFF. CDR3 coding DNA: TGTGCCAGCAGCCCACGGACAGGGATATCCTACAATGAGCAGTTCTTC.

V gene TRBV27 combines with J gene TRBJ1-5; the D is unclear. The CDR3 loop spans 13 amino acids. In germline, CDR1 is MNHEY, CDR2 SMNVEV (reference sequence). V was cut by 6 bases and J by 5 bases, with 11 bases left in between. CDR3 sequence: CASRLTWDQPQHF. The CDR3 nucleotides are TGTGCCAGCAGACTGACGTGGGATCAGCCCCAGCATTTT.

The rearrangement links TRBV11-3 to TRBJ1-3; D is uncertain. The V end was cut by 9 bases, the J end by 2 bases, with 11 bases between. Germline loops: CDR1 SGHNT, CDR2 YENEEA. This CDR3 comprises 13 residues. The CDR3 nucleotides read TGTGCCAGTGGGGATGGGCCTGGAAACACCATATATTTT. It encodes CASGDGPGNTIYF.

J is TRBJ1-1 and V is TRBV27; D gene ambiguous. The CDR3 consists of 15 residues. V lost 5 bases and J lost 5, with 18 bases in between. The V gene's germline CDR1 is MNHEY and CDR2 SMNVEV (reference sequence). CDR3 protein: CASSPSGTLETEAFF. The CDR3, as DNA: TGTGCCAGCAGTCCCAGTGGCACTTTAGAGACTGAAGCTTTCTTT.